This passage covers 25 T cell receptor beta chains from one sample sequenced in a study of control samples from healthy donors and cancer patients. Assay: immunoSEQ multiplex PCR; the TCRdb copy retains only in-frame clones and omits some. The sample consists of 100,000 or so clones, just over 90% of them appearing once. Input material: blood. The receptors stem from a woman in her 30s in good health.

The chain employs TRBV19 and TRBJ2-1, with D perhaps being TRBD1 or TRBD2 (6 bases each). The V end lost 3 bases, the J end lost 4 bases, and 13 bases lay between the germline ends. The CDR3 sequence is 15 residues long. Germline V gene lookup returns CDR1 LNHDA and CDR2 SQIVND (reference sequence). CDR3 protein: CASSIEGGPYNEQFF. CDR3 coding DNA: TGTGCCAGTAGTATTGAGGGGGGCCCTTACAATGAGCAGTTCTTC. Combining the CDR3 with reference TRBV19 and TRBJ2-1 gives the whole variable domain DGGITQSPKYLFRKEGQNVTLSCEQNLNHDAMYWYRQDPGQGLRLIYYSQIVNDFQKGDIAEGYSVSREKKESFPLTVTSAQKNPTAFYLCASSIEGGPYNEQFFGPGTRLTVL.

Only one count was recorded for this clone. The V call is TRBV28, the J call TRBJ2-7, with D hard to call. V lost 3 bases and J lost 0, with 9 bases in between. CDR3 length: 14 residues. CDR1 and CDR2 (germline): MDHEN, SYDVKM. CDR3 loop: CASSFDGSSYEQYF. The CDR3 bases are TGTGCCAGCAGTTTCGACGGGTCCTCCTACGAGCAGTACTTC.

The CDR3 protein is CSVEQGGNTIYF. DNA for the CDR3: TGCAGCGTTGAACAGGGGGGTAACACCATATATTTT. This chain links TRBV29-1 with TRBJ1-3, with TRBD1 identical over 7 bases. The CDR3 spans 12 residues. Germline V gene sequence: CDR1 SQVTM, CDR2 ANQGSEA. The ends lost 2 bases at V and 7 bases at J; junction bases unmatched: 2. The whole variable domain, filled in from reference TRBV29-1 and TRBJ1-3, reads SAVISQKPSRDICQRGTSLTIQCQVDSQVTMMFWYRQQPGQSLTLIATANQGSEATYESGFVIDKFPISRPNLTFSTLTVSNMSPEDSSIYLCSVEQGGNTIYFGEGSWLTVV.

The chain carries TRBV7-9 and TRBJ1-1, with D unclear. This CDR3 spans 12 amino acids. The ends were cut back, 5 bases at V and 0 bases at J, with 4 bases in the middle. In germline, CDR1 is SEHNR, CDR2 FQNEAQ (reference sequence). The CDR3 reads CASSLLNTEAFF. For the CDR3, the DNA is TGTGCCAGCAGCCTCTTGAACACTGAAGCTTTCTTT.

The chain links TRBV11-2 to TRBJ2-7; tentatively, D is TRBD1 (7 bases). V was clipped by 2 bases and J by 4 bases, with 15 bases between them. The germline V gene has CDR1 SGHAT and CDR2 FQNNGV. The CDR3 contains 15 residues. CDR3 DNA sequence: TGTGCCAGCAGCTTAAACGACAGGGAGGTGTACGAGCAGTACTTC. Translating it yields CASSLNDREVYEQYF.

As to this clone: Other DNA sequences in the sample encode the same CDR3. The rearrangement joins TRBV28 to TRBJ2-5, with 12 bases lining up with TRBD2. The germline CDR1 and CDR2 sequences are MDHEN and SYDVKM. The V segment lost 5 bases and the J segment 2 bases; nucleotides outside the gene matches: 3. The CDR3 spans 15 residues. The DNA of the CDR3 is TGTGCCAGCAGTGGGGGGACTAGCGGGCAAGAGACCCAGTACTTC. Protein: CASSGGTSGQETQYF. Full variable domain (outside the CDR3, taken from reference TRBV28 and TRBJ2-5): DVKVTQSSRYLVKRTGEKVFLECVQDMDHENMFWYRQDPGLGLRLIYFSYDVKMKEKGDIPEGYSVSREKKERFSLILESASTNQTSMYLCASSGGTSGQETQYFGPGTRLLVL.

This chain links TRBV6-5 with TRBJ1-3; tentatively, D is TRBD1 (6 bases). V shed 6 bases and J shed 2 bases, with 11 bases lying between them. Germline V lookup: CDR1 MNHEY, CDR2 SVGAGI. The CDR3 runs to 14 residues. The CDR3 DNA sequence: TGTGCCAGCAGGCAGGGGATCGCTGGAAACACCATATATTTT. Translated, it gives CASRQGIAGNTIYF.

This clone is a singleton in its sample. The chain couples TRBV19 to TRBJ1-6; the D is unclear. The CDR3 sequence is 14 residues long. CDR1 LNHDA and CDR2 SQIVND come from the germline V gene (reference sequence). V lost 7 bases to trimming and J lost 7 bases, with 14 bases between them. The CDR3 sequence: CASKREGGNSPLHF. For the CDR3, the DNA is TGTGCCAGTAAGCGGGAAGGAGGCAATTCACCCCTCCACTTT.

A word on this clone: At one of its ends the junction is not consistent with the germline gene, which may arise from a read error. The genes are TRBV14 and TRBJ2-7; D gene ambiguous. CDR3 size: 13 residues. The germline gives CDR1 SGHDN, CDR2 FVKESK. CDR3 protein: CASSQDRFEFSDF. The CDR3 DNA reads TGTGCCAGCAGCCAAGACAGGTTTGAATTCTCCGACTTC.

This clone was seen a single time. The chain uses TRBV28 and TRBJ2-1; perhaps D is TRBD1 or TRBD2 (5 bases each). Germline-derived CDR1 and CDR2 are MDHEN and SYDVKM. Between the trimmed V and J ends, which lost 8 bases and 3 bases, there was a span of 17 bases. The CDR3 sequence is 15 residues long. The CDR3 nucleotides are TGTGCCAGCCGCCCCGAGGGGATATACTACAATGAGCAGTTCTTC. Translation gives CASRPEGIYYNEQFF.

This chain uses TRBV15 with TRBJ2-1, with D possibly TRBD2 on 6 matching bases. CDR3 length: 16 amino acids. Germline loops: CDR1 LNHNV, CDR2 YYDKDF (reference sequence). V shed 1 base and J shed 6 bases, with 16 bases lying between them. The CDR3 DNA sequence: TGTGCCACCAGCAGAGGCGCGGGGAGAGGGATCAATGAGCAGTTCTTC. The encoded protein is CATSRGAGRGINEQFF.

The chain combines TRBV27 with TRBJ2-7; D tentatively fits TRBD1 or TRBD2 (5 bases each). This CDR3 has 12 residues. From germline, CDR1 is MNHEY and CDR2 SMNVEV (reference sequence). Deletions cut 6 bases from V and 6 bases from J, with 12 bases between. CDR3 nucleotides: TGTGCCAGCAGCTATGGGGGTGGCGAGCAGTACTTC. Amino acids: CASSYGGGEQYF.

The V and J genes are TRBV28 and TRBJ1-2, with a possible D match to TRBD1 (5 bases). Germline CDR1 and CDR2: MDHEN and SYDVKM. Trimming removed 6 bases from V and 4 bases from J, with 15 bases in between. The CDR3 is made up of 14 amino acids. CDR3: CASRGLHPPYGYTF. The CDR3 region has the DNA TGTGCCAGCAGGGGGCTCCACCCCCCCTATGGCTACACCTTC.

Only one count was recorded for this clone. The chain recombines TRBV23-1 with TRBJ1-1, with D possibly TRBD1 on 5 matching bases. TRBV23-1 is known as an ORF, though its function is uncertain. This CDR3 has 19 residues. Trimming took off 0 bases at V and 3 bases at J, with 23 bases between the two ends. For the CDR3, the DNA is TGCGCCAGCAGTCAATCGGCATGCGGTTCGGCCTTAGGGGACACTGAAGCTTTCTTT. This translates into CASSQSACGSALGDTEAFF.

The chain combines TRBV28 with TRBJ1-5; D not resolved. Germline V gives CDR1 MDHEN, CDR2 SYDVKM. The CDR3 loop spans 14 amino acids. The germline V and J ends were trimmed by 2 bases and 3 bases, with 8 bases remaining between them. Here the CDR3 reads CASSLDLFNQPQHF. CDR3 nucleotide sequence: TGTGCCAGCAGTTTAGACCTCTTCAATCAGCCCCAGCATTTT.

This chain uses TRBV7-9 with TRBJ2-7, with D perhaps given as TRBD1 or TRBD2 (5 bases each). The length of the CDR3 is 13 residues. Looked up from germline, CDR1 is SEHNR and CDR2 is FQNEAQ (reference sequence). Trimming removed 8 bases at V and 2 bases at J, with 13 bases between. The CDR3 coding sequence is TGTGCCAGCGGGAGCGCAGGGACCTACGAGCAGTACTTC. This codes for CASGSAGTYEQYF.

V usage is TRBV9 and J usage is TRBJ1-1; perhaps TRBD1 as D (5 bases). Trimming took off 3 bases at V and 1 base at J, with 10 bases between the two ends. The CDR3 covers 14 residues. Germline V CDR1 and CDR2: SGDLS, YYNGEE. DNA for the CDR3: TGTGCCAGCAGCGACGGGACCGCGAACACTGAAGCTTTCTTT. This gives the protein CASSDGTANTEAFF.

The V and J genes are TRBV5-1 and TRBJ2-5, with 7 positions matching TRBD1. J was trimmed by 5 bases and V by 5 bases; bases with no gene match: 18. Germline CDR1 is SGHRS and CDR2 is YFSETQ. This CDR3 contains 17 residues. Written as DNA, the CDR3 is TGCGCCAGCAGTTCGGCCCCGACAGGGAGAGCCGGGGAGACCCAGTACTTC. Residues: CASSSAPTGRAGETQYF.

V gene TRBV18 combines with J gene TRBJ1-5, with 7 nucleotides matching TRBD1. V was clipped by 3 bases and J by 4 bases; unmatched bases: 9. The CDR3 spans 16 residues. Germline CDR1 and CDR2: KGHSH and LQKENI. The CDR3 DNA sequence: TGTGCCAGCTCACCCACAGGGGCCGGGGCAAATCAGCCCCAGCATTTT. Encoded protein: CASSPTGAGANQPQHF. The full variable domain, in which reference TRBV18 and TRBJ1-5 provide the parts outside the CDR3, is NAGVMQNPRHLVRRRGQEARLRCSPMKGHSHVYWYRQLPEEGLKFMVYLQKENIIDESGMPKERFSAEFPKEGPSILRIQQVVRGDSAAYFCASSPTGAGANQPQHFGDGTRLSIL.

The DNA for the CDR3 is TGCAGCGTTGTAGGAACCGACAGGGGCACTGAAGCTTTCTTT. Translated, it gives CSVVGTDRGTEAFF. The V gene is TRBV29-1, the J gene TRBJ1-1; TRBD1 aligns across 8 bases. V lost 4 bases and J lost 4; bases outside the gene matches: 8. This CDR3 has 14 amino acids. The germline V gene encodes CDR1 SQVTM and CDR2 ANQGSEA.

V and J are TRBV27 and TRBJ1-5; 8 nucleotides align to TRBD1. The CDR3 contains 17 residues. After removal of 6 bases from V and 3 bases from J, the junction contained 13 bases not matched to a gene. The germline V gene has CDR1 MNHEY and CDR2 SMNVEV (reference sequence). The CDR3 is CASRPTIRGRFNQPQHF. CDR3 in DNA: TGTGCCAGCAGACCCACAATCAGGGGGCGTTTCAATCAGCCCCAGCATTTT.

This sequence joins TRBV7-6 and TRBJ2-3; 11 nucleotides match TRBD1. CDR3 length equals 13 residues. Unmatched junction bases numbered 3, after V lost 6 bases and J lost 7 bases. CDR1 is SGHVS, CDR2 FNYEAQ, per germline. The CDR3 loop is CASRGQGVYTQYF. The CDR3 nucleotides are TGTGCCAGCAGGGGACAGGGGGTGTATACGCAGTATTTT.

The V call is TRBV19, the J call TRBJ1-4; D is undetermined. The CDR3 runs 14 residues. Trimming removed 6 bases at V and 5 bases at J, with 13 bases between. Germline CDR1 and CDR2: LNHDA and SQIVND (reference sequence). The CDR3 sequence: CASRRSTINEKLFF. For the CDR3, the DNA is TGTGCCAGTAGGAGGAGTACGATCAATGAAAAACTGTTTTTT.

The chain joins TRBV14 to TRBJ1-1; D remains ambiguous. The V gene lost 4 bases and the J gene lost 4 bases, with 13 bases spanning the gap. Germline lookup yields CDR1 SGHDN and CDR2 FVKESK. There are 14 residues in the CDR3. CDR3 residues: CASSLQEQITEAFF. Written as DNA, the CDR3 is TGTGCCAGCAGCCTCCAAGAGCAGATCACTGAAGCTTTCTTT. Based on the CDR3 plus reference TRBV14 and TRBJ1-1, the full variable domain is EAGVTQFPSHSVIEKGQTVTLRCDPISGHDNLYWYRRVMGKEIKFLLHFVKESKQDESGMPNNRFLAERTGGTYSTLKVQPAELEDSGVYFCASSLQEQITEAFFGQGTRLTVV.

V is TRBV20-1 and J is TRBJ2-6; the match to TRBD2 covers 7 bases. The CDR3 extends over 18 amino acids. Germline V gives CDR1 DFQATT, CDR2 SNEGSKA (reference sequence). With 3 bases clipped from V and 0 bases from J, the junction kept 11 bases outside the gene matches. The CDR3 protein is CSASSGLADFSGANVLTF. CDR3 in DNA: TGCAGTGCTAGTTCGGGGCTAGCGGATTTCTCTGGGGCCAACGTCCTGACTTTC.